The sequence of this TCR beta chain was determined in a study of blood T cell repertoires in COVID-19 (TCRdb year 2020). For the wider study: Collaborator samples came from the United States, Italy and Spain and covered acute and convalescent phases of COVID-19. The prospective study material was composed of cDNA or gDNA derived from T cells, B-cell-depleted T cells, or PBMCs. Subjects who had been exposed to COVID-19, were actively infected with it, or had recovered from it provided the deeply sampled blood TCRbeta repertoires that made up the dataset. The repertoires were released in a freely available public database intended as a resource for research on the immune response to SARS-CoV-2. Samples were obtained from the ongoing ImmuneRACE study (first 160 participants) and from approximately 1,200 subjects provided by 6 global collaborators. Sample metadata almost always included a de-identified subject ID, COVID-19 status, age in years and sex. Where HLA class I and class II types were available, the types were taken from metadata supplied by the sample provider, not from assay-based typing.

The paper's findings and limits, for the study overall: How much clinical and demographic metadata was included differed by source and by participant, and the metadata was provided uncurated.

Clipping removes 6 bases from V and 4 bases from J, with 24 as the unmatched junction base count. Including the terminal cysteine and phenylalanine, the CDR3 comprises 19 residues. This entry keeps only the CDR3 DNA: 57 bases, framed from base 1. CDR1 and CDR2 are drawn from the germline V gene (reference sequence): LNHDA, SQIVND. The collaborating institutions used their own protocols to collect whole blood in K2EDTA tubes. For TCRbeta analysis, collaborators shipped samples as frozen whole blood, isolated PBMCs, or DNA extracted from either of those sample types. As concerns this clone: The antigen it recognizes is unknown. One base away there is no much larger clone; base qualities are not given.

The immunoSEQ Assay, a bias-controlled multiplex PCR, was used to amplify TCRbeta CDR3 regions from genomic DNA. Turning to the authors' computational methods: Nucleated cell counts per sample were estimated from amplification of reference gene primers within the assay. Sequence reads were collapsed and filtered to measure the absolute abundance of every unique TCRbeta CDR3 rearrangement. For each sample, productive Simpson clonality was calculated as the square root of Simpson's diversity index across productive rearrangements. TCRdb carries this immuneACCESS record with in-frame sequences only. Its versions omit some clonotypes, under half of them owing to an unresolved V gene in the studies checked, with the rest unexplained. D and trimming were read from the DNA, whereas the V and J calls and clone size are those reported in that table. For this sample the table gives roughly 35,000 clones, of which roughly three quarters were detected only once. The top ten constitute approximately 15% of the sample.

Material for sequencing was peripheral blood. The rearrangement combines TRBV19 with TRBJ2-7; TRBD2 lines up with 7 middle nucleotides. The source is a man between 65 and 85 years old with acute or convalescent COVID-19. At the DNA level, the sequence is TGTGCCAGTAGCCGAAAGGTGTTTGCCTCGGGGGGTAGCCGATACGAGCAGTACTTC. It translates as CASSRKVFASGGSRYEQYF.